The entry that follows covers one TCR beta chain sequence. What it binds is unknown. This sample was taken from a study of OX40 agonist ivuxolimab in advanced cancers. Study conclusions and caveats: At 0.1 to 3.0 mg/kg, CD4+ and CD8+ blood T cells expanded clonally by week 6.

Produced via immunoSEQ multiplex PCR; TCRdb's table is partial and in-frame only. The data hold 25,000 to 35,000 clones, with 90% to 95% observed a single time. This CDR3 spans 16 amino acids. V lost 1 base and J 4 bases, leaving 14 bases between the germline ends. The germline gives CDR1 LGHNA, CDR2 YSLEER. The TCR was taken from an adult with an advanced solid tumor such as melanoma, head and neck, liver or kidney cancer. The V and J genes are TRBV4-3 and TRBJ2-1; D is possibly TRBD1 (5 bases). This specimen was CD4+ or CD8+ T cells sorted from blood, taken in a trial of the OX40 agonist ivuxolimab. CDR3: CASSQAPWGAYNEQFF. CDR3 in DNA: TGCGCCAGCAGCCAAGCTCCGTGGGGCGCTTACAATGAGCAGTTCTTC.